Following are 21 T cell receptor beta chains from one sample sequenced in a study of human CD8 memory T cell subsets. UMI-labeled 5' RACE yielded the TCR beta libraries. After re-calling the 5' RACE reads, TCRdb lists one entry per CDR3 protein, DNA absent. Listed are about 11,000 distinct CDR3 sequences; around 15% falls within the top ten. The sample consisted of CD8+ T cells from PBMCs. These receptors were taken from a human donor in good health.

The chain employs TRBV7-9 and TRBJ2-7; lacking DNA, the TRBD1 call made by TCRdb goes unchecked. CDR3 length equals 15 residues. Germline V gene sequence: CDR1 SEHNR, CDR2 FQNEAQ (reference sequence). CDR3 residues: CASSPTGTDTYEQYF.

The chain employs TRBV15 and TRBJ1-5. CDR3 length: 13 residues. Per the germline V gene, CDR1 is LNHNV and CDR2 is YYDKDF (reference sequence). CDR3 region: CATSAMTNQPQHF.

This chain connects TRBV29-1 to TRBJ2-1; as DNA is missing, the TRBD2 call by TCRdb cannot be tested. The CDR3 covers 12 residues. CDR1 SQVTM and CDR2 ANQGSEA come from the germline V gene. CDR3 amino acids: CSVRQGGNEQFF.

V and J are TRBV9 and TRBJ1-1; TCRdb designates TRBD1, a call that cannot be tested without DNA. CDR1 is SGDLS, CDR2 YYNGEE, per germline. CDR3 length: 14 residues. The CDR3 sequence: CASSVGQGTVEAFF.

The CDR3 is CASSSPFGETQYF. The rearrangement links TRBV11-2 to TRBJ2-5. This CDR3 spans 13 amino acids. Germline-derived CDR1 and CDR2 are SGHAT and FQNNGV.

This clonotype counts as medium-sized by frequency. The CDR3 is CASSNSASGTDTQYF. V is TRBV28 and J is TRBJ2-3; TCRdb picks TRBD2, but there is no DNA to check that call. The CDR3 totals 15 residues. Germline lookup yields CDR1 MDHEN and CDR2 SYDVKM. Looking up the rest from reference TRBV28 and TRBJ2-3 gives the full variable domain: DVKVTQSSRYLVKRTGEKVFLECVQDMDHENMFWYRQDPGLGLRLIYFSYDVKMKEKGDIPEGYSVSREKKERFSLILESASTNQTSMYLCASSNSASGTDTQYFGPGTRLTVL.

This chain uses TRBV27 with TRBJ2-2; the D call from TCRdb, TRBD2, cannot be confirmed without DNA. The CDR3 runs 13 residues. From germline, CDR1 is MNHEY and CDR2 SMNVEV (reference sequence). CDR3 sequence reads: CASSFPPGGELFF.

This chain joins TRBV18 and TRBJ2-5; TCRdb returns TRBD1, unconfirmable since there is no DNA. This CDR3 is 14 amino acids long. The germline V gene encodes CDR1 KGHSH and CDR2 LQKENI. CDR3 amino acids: CASSPDSSYGTQYF.

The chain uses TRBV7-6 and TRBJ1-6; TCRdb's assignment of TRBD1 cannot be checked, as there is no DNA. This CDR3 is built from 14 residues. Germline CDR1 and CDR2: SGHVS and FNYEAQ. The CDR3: CASTGDRGNSPLHF. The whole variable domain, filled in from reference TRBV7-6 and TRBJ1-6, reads GAGVSQSPRYKVTKRGQDVALRCDPISGHVSLYWYRQALGQGPEFLTYFNYEAQQDKSGLPNDRFSAERPEGSISTLTIQRTEQRDSAMYRCASTGDRGNSPLHFGNGTRLTVT.

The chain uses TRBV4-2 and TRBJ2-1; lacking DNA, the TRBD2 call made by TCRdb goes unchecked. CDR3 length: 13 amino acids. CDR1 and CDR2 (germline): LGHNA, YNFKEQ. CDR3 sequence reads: CASSPGLAGLQFF.

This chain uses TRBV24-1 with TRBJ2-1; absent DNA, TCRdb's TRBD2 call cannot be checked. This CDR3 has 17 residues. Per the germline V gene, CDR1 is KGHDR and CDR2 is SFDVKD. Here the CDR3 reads CATSDSSGTSVNNEQFF.

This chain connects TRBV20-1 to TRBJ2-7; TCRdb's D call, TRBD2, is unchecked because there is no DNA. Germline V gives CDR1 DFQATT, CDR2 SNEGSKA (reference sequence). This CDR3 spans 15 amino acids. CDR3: CSAIWTSGSSYEQYF.

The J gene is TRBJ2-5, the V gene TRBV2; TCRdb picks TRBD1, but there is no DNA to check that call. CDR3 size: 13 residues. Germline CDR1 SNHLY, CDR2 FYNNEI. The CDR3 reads CASWRTGQETQYF.

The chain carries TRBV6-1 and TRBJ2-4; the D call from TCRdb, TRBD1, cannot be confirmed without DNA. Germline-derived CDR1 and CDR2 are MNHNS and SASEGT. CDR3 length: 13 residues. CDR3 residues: CASSLGTANIQYF.

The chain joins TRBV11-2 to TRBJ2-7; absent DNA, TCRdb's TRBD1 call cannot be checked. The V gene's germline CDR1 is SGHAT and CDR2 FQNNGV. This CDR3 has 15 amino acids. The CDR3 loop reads CASSLVGQITYEQYF. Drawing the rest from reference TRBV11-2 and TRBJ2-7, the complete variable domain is EAGVAQSPRYKIIEKRQSVAFWCNPISGHATLYWYQQILGQGPKLLIQFQNNGVVDDSQLPKDRFSAERLKGVDSTLKIQPAKLEDSAVYLCASSLVGQITYEQYFGPGTRLTVT.

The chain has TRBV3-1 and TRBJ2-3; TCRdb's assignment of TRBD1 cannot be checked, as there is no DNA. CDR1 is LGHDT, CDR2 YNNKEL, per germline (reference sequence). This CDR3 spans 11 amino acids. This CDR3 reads CASTGGDTQYF.

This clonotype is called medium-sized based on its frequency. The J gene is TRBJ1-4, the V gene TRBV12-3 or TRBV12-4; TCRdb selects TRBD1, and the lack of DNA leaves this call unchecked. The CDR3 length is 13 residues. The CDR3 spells CASTRTGNEKLFF.

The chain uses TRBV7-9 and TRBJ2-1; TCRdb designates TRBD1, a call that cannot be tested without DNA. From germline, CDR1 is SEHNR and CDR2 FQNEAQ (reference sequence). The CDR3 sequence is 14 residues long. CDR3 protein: CASSSSGSRNEQFF.

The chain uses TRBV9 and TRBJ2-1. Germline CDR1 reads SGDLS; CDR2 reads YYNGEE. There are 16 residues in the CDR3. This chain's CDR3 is CASSVGWTSPYNEQFF.

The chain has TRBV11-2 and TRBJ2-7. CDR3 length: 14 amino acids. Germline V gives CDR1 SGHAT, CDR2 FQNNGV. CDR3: CASSLDLADYEQYF.

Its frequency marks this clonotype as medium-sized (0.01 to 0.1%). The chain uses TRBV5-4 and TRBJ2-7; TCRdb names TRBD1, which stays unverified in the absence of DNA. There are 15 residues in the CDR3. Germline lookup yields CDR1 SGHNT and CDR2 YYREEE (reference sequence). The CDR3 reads CASSPDRGRIYEQYF.